This T cell receptor (beta chain) was identified in a study of blood T cell repertoires in COVID-19. Whole-study context: The study drew acute and convalescent COVID-19 samples from the United States, Italy and Spain. T cells, B-cell-depleted T cells, or PBMCs supplied cDNA or gDNA.

The authors' processing: Estimation of nucleated cell counts was performed using reference gene primer amplification. Assay used: immunoSEQ multiplex PCR; TCRdb lists only in-frame clones, some missing. Clonal size and the V and J genes are those of that table, whereas D and trimming came from the DNA. The profile shows fewer than 200,000 clones, 80% of them singletons. Between the trimmed V and J ends, which lost 2 bases and 0 bases, there was a span of 6 bases. CDR3 length: 14 residues. Germline CDR1 and CDR2: SNHLY and FYNNEI. The chain recombines TRBV2 with TRBJ2-3; no reliable D call. The sample was peripheral blood. This TCR came from a man aged 55 to 69 with acute or convalescent COVID-19. CDR3 amino acids: CASSEWLSTDTQYF. The DNA of the CDR3 is TGTGCCAGCAGTGAATGGCTTAGCACAGATACGCAGTATTTT.